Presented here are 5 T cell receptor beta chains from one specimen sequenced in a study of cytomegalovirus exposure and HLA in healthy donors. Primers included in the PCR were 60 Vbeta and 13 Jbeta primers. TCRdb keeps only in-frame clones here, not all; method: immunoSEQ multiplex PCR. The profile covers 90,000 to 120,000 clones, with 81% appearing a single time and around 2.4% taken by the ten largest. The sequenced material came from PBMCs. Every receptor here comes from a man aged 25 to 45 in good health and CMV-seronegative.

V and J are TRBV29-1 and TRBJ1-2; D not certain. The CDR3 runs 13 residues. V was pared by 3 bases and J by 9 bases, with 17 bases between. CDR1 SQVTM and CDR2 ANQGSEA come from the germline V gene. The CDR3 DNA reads TGCAGCGTTGAGTCCAGCCAGCGGGCAAGCTACACCTTC. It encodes CSVESSQRASYTF.

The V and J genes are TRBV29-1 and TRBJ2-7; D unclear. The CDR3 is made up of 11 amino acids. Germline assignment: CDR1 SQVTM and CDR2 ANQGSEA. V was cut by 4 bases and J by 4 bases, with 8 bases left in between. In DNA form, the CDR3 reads TGCAGCGTTGTAGGAGCTTACGAGCAGTACTTC. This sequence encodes CSVVGAYEQYF.

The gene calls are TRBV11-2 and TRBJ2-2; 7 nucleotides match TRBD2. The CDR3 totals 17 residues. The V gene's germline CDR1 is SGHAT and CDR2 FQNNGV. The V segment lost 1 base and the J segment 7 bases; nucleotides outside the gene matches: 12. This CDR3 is CASSLGLSGTSVGELFF. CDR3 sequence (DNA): TGTGCCAGCAGCTTAGGTCTGAGCGGGACGTCGGTCGGGGAGCTGTTTTTT.

The CDR3 is CASSYFAGSTDTQYF. For the CDR3, the DNA is TGTGCCAGCAGTTACTTCGCTGGCAGCACAGATACGCAGTATTTT. The chain couples TRBV6-5 to TRBJ2-3; D is unresolved. The CDR3 covers 15 residues. Trimming cost V 1 base and J 0 bases, with 8 bases left between them. The germline V gene has CDR1 MNHEY and CDR2 SVGAGI.

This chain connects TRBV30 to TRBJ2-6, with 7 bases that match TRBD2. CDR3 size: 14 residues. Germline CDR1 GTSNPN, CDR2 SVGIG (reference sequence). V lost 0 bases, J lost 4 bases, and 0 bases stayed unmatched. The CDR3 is CAWSVGGGANVLTF. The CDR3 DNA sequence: TGTGCCTGGAGTGTGGGAGGGGGGGCCAACGTCCTGACTTTC.